This passage covers 31 T cell receptor beta chains from one sample sequenced in a study of identical twins. A single record per CDR3 protein comes from TCRdb applying MiXCR to the 5' RACE reads. There are under 900,000 distinct CDR3 sequences in the sample; 9% to 15% occur only once, and around 1.5% lies in the top ten. These same data were also listed under a study on yellow fever vaccine responses in identical twins.

The source material was PBMCs. The receptor source for this set is a woman between 18 and 29 years old in good health.

The V gene is TRBV5-1, the J gene TRBJ1-2; D is possibly TRBD1 (6 bases). This CDR3 is built from 13 residues. V shed 6 bases and J shed 2 bases, with 11 bases lying between them. Germline CDR1 is SGHRS and CDR2 is YFSETQ. CDR3 DNA sequence: TGCGCCAGCACCCGAAGGGGGAACTATGGCTACACCTTC. Amino acids: CASTRRGNYGYTF.

This clonotype was observed at least ten times. The chain couples TRBV29-1 to TRBJ1-2; D ambiguous. Germline-derived CDR1 and CDR2 are SQVTM and ANQGSEA. CDR3 length equals 10 residues. Trimming cost V 4 bases and J 14 bases, with 14 bases left between them. The CDR3 sequence is CSVVFEGLTF. As DNA, the CDR3 is TGCAGCGTTGTGTTCGAGGGTTTAACCTTC. Filled out from reference TRBV29-1 and TRBJ1-2, the complete variable domain reads SAVISQKPSRDICQRGTSLTIQCQVDSQVTMMFWYRQQPGQSLTLIATANQGSEATYESGFVIDKFPISRPNLTFSTLTVSNMSPEDSSIYLCSVVFEGLTFGSGTRLTVV.

This clonotype was found a few times. The chain employs TRBV20-1 and TRBJ1-1, with D possibly being TRBD1 (6 bases). Germline V lookup: CDR1 DFQATT, CDR2 SNEGSKA (reference sequence). V was cut by 0 bases and J by 4 bases, with 21 bases left in between. The CDR3 totals 17 residues. CDR3 loop: CSARDRQDSLMGTEAFF. As DNA, the CDR3 is TGCAGTGCTAGAGATCGACAGGATTCACTTATGGGCACTGAAGCTTTCTTT.

This clonotype was observed a handful of times. The gene calls are TRBV5-1 and TRBJ2-1; D might be TRBD1 or TRBD2, each matching 6 bases. V lost 4 bases and J 14 bases, leaving 16 bases between the germline ends. The V gene's germline CDR1 is SGHRS and CDR2 YFSETQ. This CDR3 has 12 residues. CDR3 amino acids: CASSDRTTGEFF. The DNA for the CDR3 is TGCGCCAGCAGCGACAGGACTACCGGCGAGTTCTTC.

This clonotype has ten or more counts. The chain recombines TRBV12-3 or TRBV12-4 with TRBJ2-1; 10 bases are a match to TRBD1. The CDR3 extends over 13 amino acids. V trimming: 8 bases; J trimming: 3 bases; junction bases outside the gene matches: 1. The CDR3 nucleotides read TGTGCCAGCGGGGACAGGGGCTACAATGAGCAGTTCTTC. Translation: CASGDRGYNEQFF.

CDR3 bases: TGTGCCAGCAGTAGCGGGAGGGCAGTAGAGACCCAGTACTTC. Its translation is CASSSGRAVETQYF. V gene TRBV25-1 combines with J gene TRBJ2-5; 10 nucleotides agree with TRBD2. This CDR3 is 14 amino acids long. Germline CDR1 MGHDK, CDR2 SYGVNS. The V segment lost 5 bases and the J segment 4 bases; nucleotides outside the gene matches: 4.

V is TRBV6-1 and J is TRBJ2-5; TRBD2 matches at 8 bases. V was clipped by 1 base and J by 1 base; unmatched bases: 8. The CDR3 runs 17 residues. Per the germline V gene, CDR1 is MNHNS and CDR2 is SASEGT. This CDR3 is CASSEDRSGGFQETQYF. The CDR3 DNA sequence: TGTGCCAGCAGTGAAGATCGGAGCGGGGGTTTCCAAGAGACCCAGTACTTC.

This clonotype was seen a few times. This chain connects TRBV6-1 to TRBJ2-7, with TRBD1 matching 8 bases. This CDR3 has 14 amino acids. Germline-derived CDR1 and CDR2 are MNHNS and SASEGT. Losses at the gene ends were 7 bases for V and 0 bases for J; bases not matched to a gene: 5. The CDR3 spells CASTGQGLSYEQYV. The CDR3 DNA reads TGTGCCAGCACCGGACAGGGACTCTCCTACGAGCAGTACGTC.

The DNA of the CDR3 is TGCGCCAGCAGCCACCGCGGGGGCTACACCGGGGAGCTGTTTTTT. Its translation: CASSHRGGYTGELFF. This chain links TRBV4-1 with TRBJ2-2, with a tentative D call TRBD2 (7 bases). Trimming removed 3 bases at V and 3 bases at J, with 11 bases between. There are 15 residues in the CDR3. CDR1 MGHRA and CDR2 YSYEKL come from the germline V gene.

This clonotype was detected a few times. The chain has TRBV2 and TRBJ2-1, with TRBD2 matching over 10 bases. The CDR3 spans 17 residues. Germline V CDR1 and CDR2: SNHLY, FYNNEI. The junction had 9 bases not matched to a gene; V was cut back by 7 bases and J by 0 bases. The CDR3 is CASIVSGGTSSYNEQFF. The CDR3 bases are TGTGCCAGCATTGTTAGCGGGGGGACGAGCTCCTACAATGAGCAGTTCTTC.

This chain joins TRBV19 and TRBJ2-5; 8 positions match TRBD2. From germline, CDR1 is LNHDA and CDR2 SQIVND (reference sequence). The length of the CDR3 is 16 residues. J lost 0 bases, V lost 5 bases, and 8 bases had no gene match. The CDR3 protein is CASSPERGSYQETQYF. As DNA, the CDR3 is TGTGCCAGTAGTCCGGAGCGGGGGTCGTACCAAGAGACCCAGTACTTC.

There are a few counts of this clonotype. DNA of the CDR3: TGCGCCAGCAGCTTGGTAACAGTCTCCTACAATGAGCAGTTCTTC. Residues: CASSLVTVSYNEQFF. The chain recombines TRBV5-1 with TRBJ2-1; no definite D call. The CDR3 runs 15 residues. V lost 0 bases to trimming and J lost 0 bases, with 7 bases between them. Germline assignment: CDR1 SGHRS and CDR2 YFSETQ.

The rearrangement uses TRBV29-1 and TRBJ1-1; D might be TRBD1 (6 bases). The CDR3 has 13 residues. V was shortened by 6 bases and J by 3 bases, with 14 bases between the two germline ends. The germline V gene has CDR1 SQVTM and CDR2 ANQGSEA. The CDR3 is CSVMRDTYTEAFF. Written as DNA, the CDR3 is TGCAGCGTGATGCGGGACACGTACACTGAAGCTTTCTTT.

The chain joins TRBV20-1 to TRBJ2-3, with 7 bases identical to TRBD2. This CDR3 contains 15 residues. The V gene's germline CDR1 is DFQATT and CDR2 SNEGSKA (reference sequence). The J segment lost 4 bases and the V segment lost 1 base, leaving 8 bases of the junction unmatched. CDR3 in DNA: TGCAGTGCTAGAGGGACTAGTCCAAACCCAGATACGCAGTATTTT. It codes for CSARGTSPNPDTQYF.

The genes are TRBV7-9 and TRBJ2-2, with D possibly TRBD1 on 6 matching bases. CDR1 is SEHNR, CDR2 FQNEAQ, per germline (reference sequence). The germline V and J ends were trimmed by 6 bases and 1 base, with 12 bases remaining between them. The CDR3 spans 15 residues. CDR3 sequence reads: CASRHTGMNTGELFF. The CDR3 region has the DNA TGTGCCAGCAGACATACAGGGATGAACACCGGGGAGCTGTTTTTT.

This clonotype was counted between two and nine times. The rearrangement joins TRBV24-1 to TRBJ2-1, with D tentatively TRBD1 (5 bases). The CDR3 sequence is 16 residues long. Germline assignment: CDR1 KGHDR and CDR2 SFDVKD. V was trimmed by 4 bases and J by 5 bases, leaving 17 bases between them. The CDR3 DNA follows: TGTGCCACCAGTGACGCCTTAGGAAAGGGGAACAATGAGCAGTTCTTC. Translated, it gives CATSDALGKGNNEQFF.

The genes are TRBV14 and TRBJ2-3; a possible D gene is TRBD2 (6 bases). Germline V gene data show CDR1 as SGHDN and CDR2 as FVKESK. Trimming stripped 1 base from V and 3 bases from J, with 8 bases between. CDR3 length: 14 residues. In DNA form, the CDR3 reads TGTGCCAGCAGCCAAGTTCGGGAGACAGATACGCAGTATTTT. Its translation is CASSQVRETDTQYF.

This clonotype was counted between two and nine times. The rearrangement uses TRBV10-1 and TRBJ2-1; D possibly uses TRBD1 or TRBD2 (5 bases each). The ends were cut back, 4 bases at V and 10 bases at J, with 14 bases in the middle. Germline CDR1 and CDR2: WNHNN and SYGVQD (reference sequence). The CDR3 spans 13 residues. The CDR3 nucleotides are TGCGCCAGCAGTGGTAGATGGGGCGGGGAGCAGTTCTTC. Amino acids: CASSGRWGGEQFF.

The chain has TRBV29-1 and TRBJ1-5, with 9 bases that match TRBD1. The junction had 4 bases not matched to a gene; V was cut back by 6 bases and J by 4 bases. The CDR3 covers 13 residues. Germline CDR1 and CDR2: SQVTM and ANQGSEA. The CDR3 is CSVGTGLNQPQHF. Written as DNA, the CDR3 is TGCAGCGTCGGGACAGGGTTGAATCAGCCCCAGCATTTT. Looking up the rest from reference TRBV29-1 and TRBJ1-5 gives the full variable domain: SAVISQKPSRDICQRGTSLTIQCQVDSQVTMMFWYRQQPGQSLTLIATANQGSEATYESGFVIDKFPISRPNLTFSTLTVSNMSPEDSSIYLCSVGTGLNQPQHFGDGTRLSIL.

The chain joins TRBV7-9 to TRBJ2-5; the D is unclear. CDR3 length: 12 residues. Trimming removed 8 bases from V and 5 bases from J, with 12 bases in between. CDR1 and CDR2 (germline): SEHNR, FQNEAQ (reference sequence). The CDR3 DNA sequence: TGTGCCAGCGCATCTACCCCGGAGACCCAGTACTTC. Residues: CASASTPETQYF.

The chain recombines TRBV20-1 with TRBJ2-1; 8 nucleotides align to TRBD2. The CDR3 is 14 residues long. Germline V gene data show CDR1 as DFQATT and CDR2 as SNEGSKA (reference sequence). The V segment lost 5 bases and the J segment 3 bases; nucleotides outside the gene matches: 6. The CDR3 DNA follows: TGCAGTGCTCTTAGCGGGGAGAACTACAATGAGCAGTTCTTC. Amino acids: CSALSGENYNEQFF.

This clonotype was picked up many times. The V call is TRBV7-9, the J call TRBJ2-2, with TRBD1 matching 10 bases. This CDR3 comprises 14 residues. Losses at the gene ends were 6 bases for V and 4 bases for J; bases not matched to a gene: 2. CDR1 SEHNR and CDR2 FQNEAQ come from the germline V gene (reference sequence). This chain's CDR3 is CASRRQGATGELFF. The CDR3, as DNA: TGTGCCAGCAGGCGACAGGGGGCCACCGGGGAGCTGTTTTTT.

The chain recombines TRBV5-1 with TRBJ2-5; 12 positions match TRBD2. The CDR3 runs to 17 residues. Germline V CDR1 and CDR2: SGHRS, YFSETQ. V gave up 4 bases and J gave up 4 bases; unmatched junction bases: 11. This chain's CDR3 is CASSPRLAGVVVETQYF. CDR3 DNA: TGCGCCAGCAGCCCAAGACTAGCGGGAGTGGTGGTAGAGACCCAGTACTTC.

This clonotype came up a few times. The genes are TRBV11-2 and TRBJ1-2; 9 positions agree with TRBD1. CDR1 and CDR2 (germline): SGHAT, FQNNGV. CDR3 size: 15 residues. The V and J ends lost 0 bases and 8 bases, in that order; junction bases with no gene match: 7. The CDR3 nucleotides are TGTGCCAGCAGCTTAGATGGGACAGGGTTTGGCGGCTACACCTTC. This translates into CASSLDGTGFGGYTF. Using reference TRBV11-2 and TRBJ1-2 for the parts outside the CDR3, the full variable domain is EAGVAQSPRYKIIEKRQSVAFWCNPISGHATLYWYQQILGQGPKLLIQFQNNGVVDDSQLPKDRFSAERLKGVDSTLKIQPAKLEDSAVYLCASSLDGTGFGGYTFGSGTRLTVV.

The rearrangement uses TRBV3-1 and TRBJ1-1; the D is unclear. Trimming stripped 7 bases from V and 2 bases from J, with 17 bases between. This CDR3 spans 15 amino acids. From germline, CDR1 is LGHDT and CDR2 YNNKEL (reference sequence). Here the CDR3 reads CASTEGGVPNTEAFF. CDR3 nucleotides: TGTGCCAGCACCGAAGGTGGGGTTCCAAACACTGAAGCTTTCTTT.

A few counts support this clonotype. The chain joins TRBV2 to TRBJ1-4, with D tentatively TRBD1 (5 bases). This CDR3 is built from 14 residues. V lost 10 bases to trimming and J lost 0 bases, with 12 bases between them. Per the germline V gene, CDR1 is SNHLY and CDR2 is FYNNEI. The CDR3 reads CATRRQPTNEKLFF. CDR3 nucleotide sequence: TGTGCCACCCGCCGACAGCCAACTAATGAAAAACTGTTTTTT.

V is TRBV27 and J is TRBJ2-7, with D possibly TRBD2 on 5 matching bases. The CDR3 spans 12 residues. Germline loops: CDR1 MNHEY, CDR2 SMNVEV (reference sequence). The V gene lost 3 bases and the J gene lost 5 bases, with 8 bases spanning the gap. The CDR3 protein is CASSFRGNEQYF. In DNA form, the CDR3 reads TGTGCCAGCAGTTTTAGAGGGAACGAGCAGTACTTC.

V is TRBV20-1 and J is TRBJ2-4; 11 bases are shared with TRBD2. V lost 6 bases, J lost 5 bases, and 6 bases stayed unmatched. This CDR3 spans 14 amino acids. Germline-derived CDR1 and CDR2 are DFQATT and SNEGSKA (reference sequence). The CDR3 sequence is CSADPGLAENIQYF. The CDR3 nucleotides read TGCAGTGCCGACCCGGGACTAGCGGAAAACATTCAGTACTTC.

This clonotype has at least ten counts. The chain is built from TRBV10-3 and TRBJ2-7; D remains unclear. This CDR3 comprises 14 residues. Trimming left V 2 bases short and J 2 bases short, with 10 bases between. Germline V gives CDR1 ENHRY, CDR2 SYGVKD. The CDR3 DNA follows: TGTGCCATCAGTGAGCCGAGCGCTCCCTACGAGCAGTACTTC. It translates to CAISEPSAPYEQYF.

The rearrangement joins TRBV27 to TRBJ2-6; D unresolved. V gave up 7 bases and J gave up 0 bases, with 7 bases separating them. Germline values: CDR1 MNHEY, CDR2 SMNVEV (reference sequence). CDR3 length: 14 amino acids. The CDR3 bases are TGTGCCAGCAATCGGAACTCTGGGGCCAACGTCCTGACTTTC. Its protein is CASNRNSGANVLTF.

J is TRBJ1-2 and V is TRBV5-8; 7 positions agree with TRBD1. The germline V gene has CDR1 SGHTS and CDR2 YDEGEE. This CDR3 has 13 amino acids. The trim removed 1 base at V and 5 bases at J, leaving 2 bases unmatched. DNA for the CDR3: TGTGCCAGCAGCTTGTCGACAGGGTATGGCTACACCTTC. Its translation is CASSLSTGYGYTF.